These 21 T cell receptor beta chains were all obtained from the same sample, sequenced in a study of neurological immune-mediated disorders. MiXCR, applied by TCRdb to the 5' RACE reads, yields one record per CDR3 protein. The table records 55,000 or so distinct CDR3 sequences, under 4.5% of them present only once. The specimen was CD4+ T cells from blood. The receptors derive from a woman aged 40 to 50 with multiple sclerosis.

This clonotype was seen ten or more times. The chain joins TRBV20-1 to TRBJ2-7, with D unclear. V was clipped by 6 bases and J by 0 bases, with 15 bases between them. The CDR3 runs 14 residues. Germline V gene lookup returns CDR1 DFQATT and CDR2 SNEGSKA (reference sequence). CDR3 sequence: CSATRTASSYEQYF. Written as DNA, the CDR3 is TGCAGTGCGACCCGGACCGCAAGCTCCTACGAGCAGTACTTC.

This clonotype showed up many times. Here the CDR3 reads CASSPVGGADGEQFF. As DNA, the CDR3 is TGTGCCAGCTCACCGGTGGGGGGGGCCGACGGTGAGCAGTTCTTC. V gene TRBV18 combines with J gene TRBJ2-1; a weak D match, TRBD2 (7 bases). Germline V gene lookup returns CDR1 KGHSH and CDR2 LQKENI. This CDR3 has 15 residues. V was clipped by 3 bases and J by 9 bases, with 18 bases between them.

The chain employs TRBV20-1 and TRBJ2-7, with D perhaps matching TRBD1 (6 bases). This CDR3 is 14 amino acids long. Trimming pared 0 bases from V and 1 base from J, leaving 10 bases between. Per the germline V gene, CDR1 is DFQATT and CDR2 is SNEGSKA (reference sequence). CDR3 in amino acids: CSARDRQGSYEQYF. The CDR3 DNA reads TGCAGTGCTAGAGATAGGCAGGGGTCCTACGAGCAGTACTTC.

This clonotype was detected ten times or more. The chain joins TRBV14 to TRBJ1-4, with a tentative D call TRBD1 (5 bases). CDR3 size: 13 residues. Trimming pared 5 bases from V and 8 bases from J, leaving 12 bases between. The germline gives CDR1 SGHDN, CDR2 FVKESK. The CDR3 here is CASSAGQLEKLFF. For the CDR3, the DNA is TGTGCCAGCAGCGCCGGACAATTAGAAAAACTGTTTTTT.

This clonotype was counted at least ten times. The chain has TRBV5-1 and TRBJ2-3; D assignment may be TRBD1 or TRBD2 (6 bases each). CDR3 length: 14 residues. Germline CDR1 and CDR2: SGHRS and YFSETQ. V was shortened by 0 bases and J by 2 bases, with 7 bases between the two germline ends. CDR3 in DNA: TGCGCCAGCAGCTTGGGGGGGGCCACAGATACGCAGTATTTT. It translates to CASSLGGATDTQYF.

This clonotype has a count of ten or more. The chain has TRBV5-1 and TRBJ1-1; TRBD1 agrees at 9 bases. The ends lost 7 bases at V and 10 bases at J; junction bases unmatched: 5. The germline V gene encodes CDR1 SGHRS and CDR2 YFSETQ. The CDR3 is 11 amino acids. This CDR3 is CASAPTGGAFF. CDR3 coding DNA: TGCGCCAGCGCACCGACAGGGGGAGCTTTCTTT.

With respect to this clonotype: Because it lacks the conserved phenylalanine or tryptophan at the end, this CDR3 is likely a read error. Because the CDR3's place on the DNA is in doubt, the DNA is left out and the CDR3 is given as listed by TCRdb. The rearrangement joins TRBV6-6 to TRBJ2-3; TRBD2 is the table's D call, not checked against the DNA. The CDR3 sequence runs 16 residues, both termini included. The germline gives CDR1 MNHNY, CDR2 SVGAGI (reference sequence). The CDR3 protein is CASSYSGLAGYNEQFL.

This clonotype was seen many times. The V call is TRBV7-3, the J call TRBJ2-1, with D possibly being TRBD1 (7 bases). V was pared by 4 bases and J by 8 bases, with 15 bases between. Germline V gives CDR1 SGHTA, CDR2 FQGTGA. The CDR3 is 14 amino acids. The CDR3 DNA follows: TGTGCCAGCAGCTATGGAGGGGGCAAAGATGAGCAGTTCTTC. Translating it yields CASSYGGGKDEQFF. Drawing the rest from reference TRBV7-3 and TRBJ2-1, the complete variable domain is GAGVSQTPSNKVTEKGKYVELRCDPISGHTALYWYRQSLGQGPEFLIYFQGTGAADDSGLPNDRFFAVRPEGSVSTLKIQRTERGDSAVYLCASSYGGGKDEQFFGPGTRLTVL.

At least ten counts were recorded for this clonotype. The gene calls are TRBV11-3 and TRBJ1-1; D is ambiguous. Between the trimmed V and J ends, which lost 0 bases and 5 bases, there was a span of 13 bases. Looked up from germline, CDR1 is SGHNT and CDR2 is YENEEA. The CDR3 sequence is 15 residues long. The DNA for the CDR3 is TGTGCCAGCAGCTTAGATCCGGGGTTAGAAACTGAAGCTTTCTTT. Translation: CASSLDPGLETEAFF.

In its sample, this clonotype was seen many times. The CDR3 here is CASSSRDAGRNNIQYF. The CDR3 DNA follows: TGTGCCAGCAGCTCCCGGGACGCAGGGAGGAACAACATTCAGTACTTC. This chain joins TRBV7-9 and TRBJ2-4, with a weak D call TRBD2 (6 bases). This CDR3 has 16 amino acids. The ends were cut back, 4 bases at V and 7 bases at J, with 20 bases in the middle. Germline CDR1 and CDR2: SEHNR and FQNEAQ (reference sequence).

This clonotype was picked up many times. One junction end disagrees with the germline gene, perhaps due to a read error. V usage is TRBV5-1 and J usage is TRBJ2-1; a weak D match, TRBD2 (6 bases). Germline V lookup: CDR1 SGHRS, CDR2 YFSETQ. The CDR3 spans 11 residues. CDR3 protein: CASSLVRGWVF. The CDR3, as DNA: TGCGCCAGCAGCTTGGTGCGGGGTTGGGTCTTC. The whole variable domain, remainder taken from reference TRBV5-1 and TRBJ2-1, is KAGVTQTPRYLIKTRGQQVTLSCSPISGHRSVSWYQQTPGQGLQFLFEYFSETQRNKGNFPGRFSGRQFSNSRSEMNVSTLELGDSALYLCASSLVRGWVFGPGTRLTVL.

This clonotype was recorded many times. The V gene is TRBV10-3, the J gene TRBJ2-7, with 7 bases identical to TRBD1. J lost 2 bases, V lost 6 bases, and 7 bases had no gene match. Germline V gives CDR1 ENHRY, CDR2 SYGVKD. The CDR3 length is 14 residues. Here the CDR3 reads CAISQTGETYEQYF. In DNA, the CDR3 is TGTGCCATCAGCCAAACAGGGGAAACCTACGAGCAGTACTTC.

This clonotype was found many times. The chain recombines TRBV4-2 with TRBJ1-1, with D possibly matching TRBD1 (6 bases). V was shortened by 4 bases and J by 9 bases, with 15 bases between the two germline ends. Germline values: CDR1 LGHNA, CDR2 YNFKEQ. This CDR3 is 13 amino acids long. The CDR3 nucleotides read TGTGCCAGCAGCCTTCTGCCGGGACACCAAGCTTTCTTT. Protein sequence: CASSLLPGHQAFF.

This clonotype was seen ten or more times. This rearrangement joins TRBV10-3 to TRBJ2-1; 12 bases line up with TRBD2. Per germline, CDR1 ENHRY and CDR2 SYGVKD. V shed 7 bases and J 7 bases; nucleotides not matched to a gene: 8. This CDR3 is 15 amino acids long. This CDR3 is CAITLTSGGPNEQFF. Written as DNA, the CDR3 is TGTGCCATCACTCTGACTAGCGGGGGACCGAATGAGCAGTTCTTC.

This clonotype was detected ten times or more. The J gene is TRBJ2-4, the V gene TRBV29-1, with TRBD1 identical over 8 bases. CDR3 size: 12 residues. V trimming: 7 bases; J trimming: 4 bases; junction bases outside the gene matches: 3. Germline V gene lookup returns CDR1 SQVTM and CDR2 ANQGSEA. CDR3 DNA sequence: TGCAGCGAACGGGACAGGAAAAACATTCAGTACTTC. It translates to CSERDRKNIQYF.

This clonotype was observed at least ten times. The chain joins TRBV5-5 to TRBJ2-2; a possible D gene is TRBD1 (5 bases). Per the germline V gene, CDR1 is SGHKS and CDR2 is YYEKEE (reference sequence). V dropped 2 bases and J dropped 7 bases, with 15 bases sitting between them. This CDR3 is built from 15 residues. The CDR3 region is CASSFLGATGGELFF. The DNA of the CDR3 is TGTGCCAGCAGCTTTTTAGGGGCCACAGGCGGGGAGCTGTTTTTT.

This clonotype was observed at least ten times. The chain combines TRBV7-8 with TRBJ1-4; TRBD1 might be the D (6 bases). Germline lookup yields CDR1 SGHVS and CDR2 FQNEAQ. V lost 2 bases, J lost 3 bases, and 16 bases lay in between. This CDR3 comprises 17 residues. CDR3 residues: CASSLTRWGTPNEKLFF. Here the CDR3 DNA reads TGTGCCAGCAGCTTAACGCGGTGGGGGACACCTAATGAAAAACTGTTTTTT. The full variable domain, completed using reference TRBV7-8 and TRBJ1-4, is GAGVSQSPRYKVAKRGQDVALRCDPISGHVSLFWYQQALGQGPEFLTYFQNEAQLDKSGLPSDRFFAERPEGSVSTLKIQRTQQEDSAVYLCASSLTRWGTPNEKLFFGSGTQLSVL.

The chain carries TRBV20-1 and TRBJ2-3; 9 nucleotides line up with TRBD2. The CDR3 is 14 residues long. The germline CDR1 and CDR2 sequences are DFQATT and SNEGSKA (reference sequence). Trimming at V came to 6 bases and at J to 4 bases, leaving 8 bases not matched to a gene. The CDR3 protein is CSAHLAGAADTQYF. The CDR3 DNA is TGCAGTGCACACTTAGCGGGAGCTGCAGATACGCAGTATTTT.

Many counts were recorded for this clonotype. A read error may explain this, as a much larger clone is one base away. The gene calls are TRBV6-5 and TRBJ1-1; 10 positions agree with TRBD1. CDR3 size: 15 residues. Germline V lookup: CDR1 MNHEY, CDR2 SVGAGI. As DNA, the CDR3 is TGTGCCAGCAGTTCCCAGGGACAGGGGAACACTAAAGCTTTCTTT. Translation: CASSSQGQGNTKAFF.

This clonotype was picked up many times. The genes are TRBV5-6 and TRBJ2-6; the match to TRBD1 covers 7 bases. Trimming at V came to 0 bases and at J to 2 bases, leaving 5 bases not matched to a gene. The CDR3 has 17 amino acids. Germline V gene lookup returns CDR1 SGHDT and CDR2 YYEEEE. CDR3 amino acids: CASSLALTGAGANVLTF. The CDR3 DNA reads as TGTGCCAGCAGCTTGGCCCTAACAGGGGCTGGGGCCAACGTCCTGACTTTC.

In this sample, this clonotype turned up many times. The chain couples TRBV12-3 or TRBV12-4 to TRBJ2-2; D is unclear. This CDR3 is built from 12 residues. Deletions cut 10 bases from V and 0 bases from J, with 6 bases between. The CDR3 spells CATTPNTGELFF. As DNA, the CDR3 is TGTGCCACCACGCCGAACACCGGGGAGCTGTTTTTT.